This section outlines one TCR beta chain sequence together with its context. This clonotype appeared a few times. The specificity of this receptor is unknown. Nothing much larger sits one base from this clone, and base qualities are not available. The label giving this sample's time point can be read as: sample taken at primary tumor resection. Whole RNA extracted from tumor and nontumor lung tissue, or from cryopreserved PBMC samples, was used for TCR sequencing without cell sorting. The donors were some 76 patients from the lung TRACERx cohort who had early-stage, untreated non-small cell lung cancer. Only patients for whom sufficient RNA was available from at least two tumor regions were selected for TCR sequencing. Library construction relied on 5' RACE. Sequencer: NextSeq 500. The TCR library protocol attached a unique molecular identifier to each TCR cDNA molecule to allow correction of PCR and sequencing errors. As for how the authors treated the data: Decombinator tools were used for TCR identification, UMI-based error correction and CDR3 extraction. Expanded TCRs were defined as those above a frequency of 2 per 1,000, corresponding to the top 1% of the tumor frequency distribution. Each repertoire was subsampled 100 times to 5,000 TCRs, after which Renyi diversity was computed with the R vegan package. CDR3 similarity networks were built from amino acid triplet string-kernel similarity, with CDR3s being connected when pairwise similarity was above 0.82. TCRdb reanalyzed the raw reads on its own, using fastp at Q25 for trimming and MiXCR for clone calling, and kept in-frame beta chains. For every CDR3 protein sequence, its rows merge into one entry that carries the most common genes and DNA. In this record, the V and J calls reflect TCRdb's handling and not the investigators' own analysis. Within this sample are about 36,000 distinct CDR3 sequences, with 5.2% of them counted one time only. The top ten clones comprise around 28% of the sample.

This specimen comes from a study of spatial heterogeneity in lung cancer (dated by TCRdb to the late 2010s). For context, the study as a whole: Beta-chain transcripts were consistently detected in greater numbers than alpha-chain transcripts, which likely reflected higher beta-chain transcript abundance. Nonsynonymous mutation counts, determined by whole-exome sequencing of tumor tissue, were related to features of the TCR repertoire. Both alpha and beta chains were TCR-sequenced in fewer than 250 tumor regions, under 70 matched nontumor lung samples and around 50 PBMC samples obtained at surgery. In the raw uncorrected reads, each unique combination of TCR and UMI appeared more than ten times on average. TCR alpha and beta repertoires were quantitatively compared across multiple tumor regions, matched nontumor lung and blood in non-small cell lung cancer. Results and caveats for the whole study, not just this receptor: Additional single-cell paired TCR alpha and beta sequencing was considered necessary to confirm, at a functional level, the hypothesis that regional TCRs recognize regional mutations. Ubiquitous expanded tumor TCRs were found in blood more often at tumor resection than at routine follow-up.

V gives up 7 bases and J gives up 5 bases, and the segment between their germline ends measures 19 bases. The germline V gene yields SGHTS for CDR1 and YDEGEE for CDR2. Counted from cysteine to phenylalanine, this CDR3 has 15 amino acids. CDR3 DNA only is kept here, 45 bases in frame from base 1. This clonotype originated in a female donor with early-stage non-small cell lung cancer. This sample comprised PBMCs, obtained at surgery. The chain joins TRBV5-8 to TRBJ2-1, with the D gene call left open. The nucleotide sequence is given as TGTGCCAGCGTCCGCCGTTTAAGGGCGCACAATGAGCAGTTCTTC. Translated, it gives CASVRRLRAHNEQFF. Full variable domain (CDR3 extended with the reference TRBV5-8 and TRBJ2-1 proteins): EAGVTQSPTHLIKTRGQQATLRCSPISGHTSVYWYQQALGLGLQFLLWYDEGEERNRGNFPPRFSGRQFPNYSSELNVNALELEDSALYLCASVRRLRAHNEQFFGPGTRLTVL.